These 30 T cell receptor beta chains came from one sample sequenced in a study of T cell responses to AZD1222 COVID-19 vaccine. TCRdb's copy holds only in-frame clones and misses some; the assay was immunoSEQ multiplex PCR. The sample has under 75,000 clones, roughly 84% seen once. Specimen: peripheral blood, collected on day 0 of AZD1222 vaccination. These receptors all stem from an adult in good health.

Only one count was recorded for this clone. For the CDR3, the DNA is TGTGCCACCAGCAGAGGAGTCCGTCAGTTAGCTAACTATGGCTACACCTTC. It yields the protein CATSRGVRQLANYGYTF. This chain connects TRBV15 to TRBJ1-2; the D is unclear. The V end lost 1 base, the J end lost 0 bases, and 15 bases lay between the germline ends. The CDR3 totals 17 residues. Germline CDR1 is LNHNV and CDR2 is YYDKDF (reference sequence).

This chain connects TRBV6-6 to TRBJ2-2, with TRBD1 matching 9 bases. Germline V gene sequence: CDR1 MNHNY, CDR2 SVGAGI (reference sequence). V lost 5 bases, J lost 6 bases, and 13 bases stayed unmatched. The CDR3 runs 17 residues. The CDR3 DNA reads as TGTGCCAGCAGTCTCCGGGACAGGGCCCAAGTGGCCGGGGAGCTGTTTTTT. Its translation: CASSLRDRAQVAGELFF.

This chain uses TRBV18 with TRBJ2-6, with D perhaps matching TRBD1 (5 bases). The CDR3 is 14 amino acids. Germline assignment: CDR1 KGHSH and CDR2 LQKENI. Between the trimmed V and J ends, which lost 6 bases and 4 bases, there was a span of 10 bases. In DNA form, the CDR3 reads TGTGCCAGCTCCGCAGGGTCCGGGGCCAACGTCCTGACTTTC. As protein: CASSAGSGANVLTF.

The gene calls are TRBV5-1 and TRBJ1-1; the match to TRBD1 covers 8 bases. V was pared by 4 bases and J by 4 bases, with 9 bases of the junction left unmatched. The germline V gene has CDR1 SGHRS and CDR2 YFSETQ. CDR3 length: 15 residues. The CDR3 bases are TGCGCCAGCAGCCGAGGGACAGGAGGGAGCACTGAAGCTTTCTTT. Translation: CASSRGTGGSTEAFF.

This clone has just one count. The J gene is TRBJ2-1, the V gene TRBV19; D possibly corresponds to TRBD2 (5 bases). Per the germline V gene, CDR1 is LNHDA and CDR2 is SQIVND (reference sequence). The CDR3 spans 18 residues. The V and J ends lost 0 bases and 5 bases respectively, with 20 bases between them. In DNA form, the CDR3 reads TGTGCCAGTAGTATAGACCCAGTATTGTTAGAGGGCCACAATGAGCAGTTCTTC. This gives the protein CASSIDPVLLEGHNEQFF.

As DNA, the CDR3 is TGTGCCACCGTAACTTCGACAGGCGAAGGTGAAAAACTGTTTTTT. Translation: CATVTSTGEGEKLFF. This chain uses TRBV28 with TRBJ1-4, with D possibly TRBD1 on 6 matching bases. Germline V gives CDR1 MDHEN, CDR2 SYDVKM. V was pared by 10 bases and J by 7 bases, with 22 bases between. The length of the CDR3 is 15 residues.

The chain has TRBV24-1 and TRBJ2-1, with a possible D match to TRBD2 (6 bases). This CDR3 has 20 residues. The germline V gene encodes CDR1 KGHDR and CDR2 SFDVKD. The V gene lost 5 bases and the J gene lost 0 bases, with 25 bases spanning the gap. The CDR3 DNA reads TGTGCCACCAGTGGGGATTTGGGAGGCCAAAGATTCGGCTCCTACAATGAGCAGTTCTTC. Its translation is CATSGDLGGQRFGSYNEQFF.

This clone was seen a few times. The gene calls are TRBV4-1 and TRBJ1-2, with a possible D match to TRBD1 (6 bases). This CDR3 contains 15 residues. Germline loops: CDR1 MGHRA, CDR2 YSYEKL. Trimming removed 5 bases from V and 9 bases from J, with 22 bases in between. CDR3 coding DNA: TGCGCCAGCAGCTCCCAGGGGAGCGCGGGAGGAAGCTACACCTTC. Translation: CASSSQGSAGGSYTF.

J is TRBJ2-7 and V is TRBV10-1, with 8 bases identical to TRBD1. V lost 4 bases to trimming and J lost 2 bases; unmatched junction nucleotides: 7. Per the germline V gene, CDR1 is WNHNN and CDR2 is SYGVQD (reference sequence). CDR3 size: 15 residues. As DNA, the CDR3 is TGCGCCAGCAGTGCGGGCAGGGGGCGCCCCTACGAGCAGTACTTC. Its translation is CASSAGRGRPYEQYF.

Within the sample, this clone is medium-sized. This rearrangement joins TRBV25-1 to TRBJ2-3; D unclear. Trimming removed 4 bases from V and 4 bases from J, with 9 bases in between. Per germline, CDR1 MGHDK and CDR2 SYGVNS. The CDR3 has 13 residues. The CDR3 spells CASSVGGADTQYF. The CDR3 DNA follows: TGTGCCAGCAGTGTCGGTGGGGCAGATACGCAGTATTTT.

The chain combines TRBV7-9 with TRBJ2-1; the D call may be TRBD1 or TRBD2 (5 bases each). The CDR3 consists of 13 residues. V lost 1 base, J lost 9 bases, and 10 bases lay in between. CDR1 and CDR2 (germline): SEHNR, FQNEAQ (reference sequence). The CDR3 DNA sequence: TGTGCCAGCAGCTTAGTTGGGGGTCGTGAGCAGTTCTTC. It translates to CASSLVGGREQFF. The entire variable domain, with the rest obtained from reference TRBV7-9 and TRBJ2-1, is as follows: DTGVSQNPRHKITKRGQNVTFRCDPISEHNRLYWYRQTLGQGPEFLTYFQNEAQLEKSRLLSDRFSAERPKGSFSTLEIQRTEQGDSAMYLCASSLVGGREQFFGPGTRLTVL.

This clone has a handful of counts. V gene TRBV5-4 combines with J gene TRBJ1-5, with TRBD1 identical over 8 bases. Germline V gives CDR1 SGHNT, CDR2 YYREEE (reference sequence). This CDR3 comprises 17 residues. V trimming: 0 bases; J trimming: 6 bases; junction bases outside the gene matches: 11. The CDR3: CASSLGIQGEGGQPQHF. CDR3 nucleotide sequence: TGTGCCAGCAGCTTGGGAATACAGGGGGAAGGCGGTCAGCCCCAGCATTTT.

The chain joins TRBV28 to TRBJ1-2; TRBD1 aligns across 7 bases. The V and J ends lost 3 bases and 2 bases, in that order; junction bases with no gene match: 6. The CDR3 is 15 residues long. Germline V CDR1 and CDR2: MDHEN, SYDVKM. DNA of the CDR3: TGTGCCAGCAGTTTGGGCGGCAGGGGGAACTATGGCTACACCTTC. The encoded protein is CASSLGGRGNYGYTF.

The rearrangement uses TRBV7-8 and TRBJ2-7; D is perhaps TRBD1 (5 bases). The CDR3 length is 15 residues. Per the germline V gene, CDR1 is SGHVS and CDR2 is FQNEAQ. The V and J ends lost 0 bases and 0 bases respectively, with 9 bases between them. CDR3 in DNA: TGTGCCAGCAGCTTAGCGCAGGGTAACTCCTACGAGCAGTACTTC. Residues: CASSLAQGNSYEQYF.

V gene TRBV7-9 combines with J gene TRBJ2-5; the match to TRBD1 covers 10 bases. After removal of 5 bases from V and 1 base from J, the junction contained 13 bases not matched to a gene. Germline V gene data show CDR1 as SEHNR and CDR2 as FQNEAQ (reference sequence). This CDR3 is built from 18 residues. CDR3 DNA sequence: TGTGCCAGCAGCCTCCTGGACAGGGGGTCACTCTTCCAAGAGACCCAGTACTTC. It yields the protein CASSLLDRGSLFQETQYF.

V gene TRBV20-1 combines with J gene TRBJ1-4; 9 bases map to TRBD1. Germline V lookup: CDR1 DFQATT, CDR2 SNEGSKA (reference sequence). V trimming: 3 bases; J trimming: 7 bases; junction bases outside the gene matches: 12. This CDR3 spans 16 amino acids. CDR3 DNA: TGCAGTGCTAGTTTCCAACAGGGGGCTTTGAGTGAAAAACTGTTTTTT. Translated: CSASFQQGALSEKLFF.

This clone was seen only a few times. The CDR3 loop reads CASHSPGADTQYF. The CDR3 region has the DNA TGTGCCAGCCATTCGCCAGGGGCAGATACGCAGTATTTT. The chain employs TRBV11-2 and TRBJ2-3, with D possibly being TRBD1 (6 bases). CDR1 SGHAT and CDR2 FQNNGV come from the germline V gene. This CDR3 is built from 13 residues. V was shortened by 8 bases and J by 4 bases, with 13 bases between the two germline ends.

This chain connects TRBV30 to TRBJ1-4; D not resolved. V was pared by 5 bases and J by 7 bases, with 14 bases between. There are 13 residues in the CDR3. Germline V gene lookup returns CDR1 GTSNPN and CDR2 SVGIG (reference sequence). The CDR3 nucleotides are TGTGCCTGGGCCCTTGGGGTTAGTGAAAAACTGTTTTTT. Its translation is CAWALGVSEKLFF. Based on the CDR3 plus reference TRBV30 and TRBJ1-4, the full variable domain is SQTIHQWPATLVQPVGSPLSLECTVEGTSNPNLYWYRQAAGRGLQLLFYSVGIGQISSEVPQNLSASRPQDRQFILSSKKLLLSDSGFYLCAWALGVSEKLFFGSGTQLSVL.

This sequence joins TRBV5-1 and TRBJ1-4, with D uncertain. The CDR3 length is 15 residues. Trimming cost V 1 base and J 0 bases, with 7 bases left between them. Germline CDR1 reads SGHRS; CDR2 reads YFSETQ. The CDR3 nucleotides are TGCGCCAGCAGCTTGACCCGACCAACTAATGAAAAACTGTTTTTT. Protein sequence: CASSLTRPTNEKLFF.

This chain links TRBV20-1 with TRBJ1-1; D not certain. The V end lost 8 bases, the J end lost 3 bases, and 10 bases lay between the germline ends. The CDR3 has 11 amino acids. Germline CDR1 DFQATT, CDR2 SNEGSKA (reference sequence). This CDR3 is CSTTDDTEAFF. CDR3 bases: TGCAGTACCACCGACGACACTGAAGCTTTCTTT.

This chain uses TRBV4-2 with TRBJ1-1, with D perhaps matching TRBD1 (5 bases). Germline CDR1 reads LGHNA; CDR2 reads YNFKEQ. V was shortened by 3 bases and J by 4 bases, with 9 bases between the two germline ends. This CDR3 contains 13 residues. As DNA, the CDR3 is TGTGCCAGCAGCCACTTAGACAGCACTGAAGCTTTCTTT. This gives the protein CASSHLDSTEAFF.

The J gene is TRBJ2-4, the V gene TRBV15; the D gene is possibly TRBD1 (7 bases). Trimming removed 0 bases at V and 7 bases at J, with 13 bases between. The germline CDR1 and CDR2 sequences are LNHNV and YYDKDF (reference sequence). This CDR3 is 15 amino acids long. CDR3 DNA sequence: TGTGCCACCAGCAGAGATCGGGCAGGGGGGAACATTCAGTACTTC. It yields the protein CATSRDRAGGNIQYF.

V usage is TRBV13 and J usage is TRBJ2-3, with D hard to call. The CDR3 consists of 18 residues. Germline V gene sequence: CDR1 PRHDT, CDR2 FYEKMQ (reference sequence). The V gene lost 2 bases and the J gene lost 0 bases, with 18 bases spanning the gap. Here the CDR3 reads CASSLFGLQRPSTDTQYF. CDR3 in DNA: TGTGCCAGCAGCTTATTCGGCCTTCAAAGACCTAGCACAGATACGCAGTATTTT.

V and J are TRBV6-1 and TRBJ2-7; 10 bases are a match to TRBD2. Germline V gene sequence: CDR1 MNHNS, CDR2 SASEGT. This CDR3 is 15 amino acids long. The ends lost 2 bases at V and 3 bases at J; junction bases unmatched: 4. CDR3 nucleotide sequence: TGTGCCAGCAGTGAAAAGGCTAGCGGGAGCTACGAGCAGTACTTC. It yields the protein CASSEKASGSYEQYF.

The chain carries TRBV6-5 and TRBJ1-6; 7 bases agree with TRBD1. The ends lost 10 bases at V and 7 bases at J; junction bases unmatched: 10. The CDR3 length is 14 residues. Germline V gives CDR1 MNHEY, CDR2 SVGAGI. CDR3 sequence reads: CAIPTGTENSPLHF. CDR3 nucleotides: TGTGCCATCCCAACCGGGACAGAGAATTCACCCCTCCACTTT.

The chain has TRBV11-3 and TRBJ2-2; no reliable D call. V lost 1 base and J 5 bases, leaving 8 bases between the germline ends. This CDR3 is built from 14 residues. The germline gives CDR1 SGHNT, CDR2 YENEEA. CDR3 DNA sequence: TGTGCCAGCAGCTTAGTAGCAGGAACCGGGGAGCTGTTTTTT. Translation: CASSLVAGTGELFF.

The table lists this clone with a few counts. The chain carries TRBV6-6 and TRBJ2-7; D may be TRBD1 (6 bases). This CDR3 is 14 amino acids long. CDR1 is MNHNY, CDR2 SVGAGI, per germline (reference sequence). V was trimmed by 6 bases and J by 2 bases, leaving 14 bases between them. CDR3 DNA: TGTGCCAGCAGCCTTAGCTGGGGGCCCTACGAGCAGTACTTC. This codes for CASSLSWGPYEQYF.

V usage is TRBV9 and J usage is TRBJ2-2; tentatively, D is TRBD2 (7 bases). Per germline, CDR1 SGDLS and CDR2 YYNGEE. This CDR3 is built from 18 residues. V lost 6 bases to trimming and J lost 0 bases, with 21 bases between them. The CDR3 nucleotides are TGTGCCAGCACCCGTAGGGAGGGGGGGACAACGAACACCGGGGAGCTGTTTTTT. It codes for CASTRREGGTTNTGELFF.

This chain's CDR3 is CASSSGLAGGQETQYF. Here the CDR3 DNA reads TGTGCCAGCAGCTCGGGACTAGCGGGGGGCCAAGAGACCCAGTACTTC. This rearrangement joins TRBV11-3 to TRBJ2-5; 15 positions match TRBD2. The CDR3 loop spans 16 amino acids. Trimming took 4 bases from V and 1 from J; bases not matched to a gene: 1. Germline V gene lookup returns CDR1 SGHNT and CDR2 YENEEA.

The V gene is TRBV4-3, the J gene TRBJ2-2, with 7 bases aligning to TRBD1. The CDR3 contains 17 residues. The germline gives CDR1 LGHNA, CDR2 YSLEER. J lost 3 bases, V lost 0 bases, and 7 bases had no gene match. For the CDR3, the DNA is TGCGCCAGCAGCCAAGATGAGGGGGCGTTCGACACCGGGGAGCTGTTTTTT. Protein sequence: CASSQDEGAFDTGELFF.